This T cell receptor beta chain comes out of a study of OX40 agonist ivuxolimab in advanced cancers. Looking at the study overall: Cohort: approximately 83% men, mean age around 61, aged roughly 23 to 90.

The CDR3 contains 13 residues. V gave up 4 bases and J gave up 2 bases, with 9 bases separating them. Germline CDR1 reads SGHRS; CDR2 reads YFSETQ. Produced via immunoSEQ multiplex PCR; TCRdb's table is partial and in-frame only. This sample has about 59,000 clones; more than 75% occur once, and the top ten carry 0.3% to 0.45%. With regard to this clone: Other nucleotide sequences from this sample produce the same CDR3.

The receptor was derived from an adult with an advanced solid tumor such as melanoma, head and neck, liver or kidney cancer. This chain uses TRBV5-1 with TRBJ1-1; D is ambiguous. The sequences come from CD4+ or CD8+ T cells sorted from blood, collected in a trial of the OX40 agonist ivuxolimab. CDR3 sequence (DNA): TGCGCCAGCAGCCCTGGACCAAACACTGAAGCTTTCTTT. Residues: CASSPGPNTEAFF.